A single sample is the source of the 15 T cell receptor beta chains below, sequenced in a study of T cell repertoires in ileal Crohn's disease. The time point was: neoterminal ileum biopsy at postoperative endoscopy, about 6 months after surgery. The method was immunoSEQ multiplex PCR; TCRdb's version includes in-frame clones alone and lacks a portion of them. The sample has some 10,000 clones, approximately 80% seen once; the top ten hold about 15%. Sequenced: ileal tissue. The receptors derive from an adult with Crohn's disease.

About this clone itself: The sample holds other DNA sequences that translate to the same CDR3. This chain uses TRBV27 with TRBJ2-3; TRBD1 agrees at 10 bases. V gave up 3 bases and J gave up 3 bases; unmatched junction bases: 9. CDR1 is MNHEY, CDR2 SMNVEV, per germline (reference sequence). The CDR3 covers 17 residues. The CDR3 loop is CASSFLLTGGETDTQYF. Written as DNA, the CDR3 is TGTGCCAGCAGTTTCCTTCTGACAGGGGGCGAAACAGATACGCAGTATTTT.

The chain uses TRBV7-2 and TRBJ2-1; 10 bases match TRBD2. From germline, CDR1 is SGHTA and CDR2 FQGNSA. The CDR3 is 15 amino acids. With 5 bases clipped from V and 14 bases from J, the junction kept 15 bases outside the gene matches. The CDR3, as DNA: TGTGCCAGCAGCCCCCTTTTTGTAGCGGGAGGCGGGGAGTTCTTC. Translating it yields CASSPLFVAGGGEFF.

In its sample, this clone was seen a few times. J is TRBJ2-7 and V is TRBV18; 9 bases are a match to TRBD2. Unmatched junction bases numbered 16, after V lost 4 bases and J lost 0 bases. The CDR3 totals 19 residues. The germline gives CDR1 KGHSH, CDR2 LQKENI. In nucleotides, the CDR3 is TGTGCCAGCTCACTCACCCCGACCTCAGCGGGAGGAAGCTCCTACGAGCAGTACTTC. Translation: CASSLTPTSAGGSSYEQYF.

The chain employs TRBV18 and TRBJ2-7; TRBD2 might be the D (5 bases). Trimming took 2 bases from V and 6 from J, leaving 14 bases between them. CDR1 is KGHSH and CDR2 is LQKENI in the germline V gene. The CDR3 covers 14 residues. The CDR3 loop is CASSPGGPNCEQYF. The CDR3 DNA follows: TGTGCCAGCTCACCAGGCGGGCCGAACTGCGAGCAGTACTTC. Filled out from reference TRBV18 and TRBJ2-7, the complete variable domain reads NAGVMQNPRHLVRRRGQEARLRCSPMKGHSHVYWYRQLPEEGLKFMVYLQKENIIDESGMPKERFSAEFPKEGPSILRIQQVVRGDSAAYFCASSPGGPNCEQYFGPGTRLTVT.

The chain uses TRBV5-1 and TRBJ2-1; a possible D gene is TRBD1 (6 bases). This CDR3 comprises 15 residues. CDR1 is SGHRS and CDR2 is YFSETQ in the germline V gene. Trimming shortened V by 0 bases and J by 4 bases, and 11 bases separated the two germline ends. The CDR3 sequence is CASSLEQGLYNEQFF. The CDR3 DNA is TGCGCCAGCAGCTTGGAACAGGGCCTATACAATGAGCAGTTCTTC.

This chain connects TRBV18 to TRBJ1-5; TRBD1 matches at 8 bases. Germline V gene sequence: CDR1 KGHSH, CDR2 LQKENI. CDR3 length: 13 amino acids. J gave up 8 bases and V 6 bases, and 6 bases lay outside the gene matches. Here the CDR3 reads CASSHDRGEPQHF. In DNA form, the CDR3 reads TGTGCCAGCTCCCATGACAGGGGTGAGCCCCAGCATTTT.

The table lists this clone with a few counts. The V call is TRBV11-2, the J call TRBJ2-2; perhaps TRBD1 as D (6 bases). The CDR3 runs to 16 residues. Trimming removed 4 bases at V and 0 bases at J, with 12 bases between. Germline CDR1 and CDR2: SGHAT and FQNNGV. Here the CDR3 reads CASSSRGSANTGELFF. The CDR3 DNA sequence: TGTGCCAGCAGCTCAAGGGGGTCCGCGAACACCGGGGAGCTGTTTTTT.

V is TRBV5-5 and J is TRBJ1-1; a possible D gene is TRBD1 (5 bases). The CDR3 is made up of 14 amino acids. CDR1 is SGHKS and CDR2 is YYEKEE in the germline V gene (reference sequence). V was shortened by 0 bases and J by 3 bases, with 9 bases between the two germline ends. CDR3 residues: CASSLVVGDTEAFF. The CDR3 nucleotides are TGTGCCAGCAGCTTGGTAGTAGGGGACACTGAAGCTTTCTTT.

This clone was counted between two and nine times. The CDR3: CAWSVPGTGSSPLHF. The CDR3 nucleotides are TGTGCCTGGAGTGTACCTGGGACAGGGAGTTCACCCCTCCACTTT. This sequence joins TRBV30 and TRBJ1-6; 9 bases agree with TRBD1. Germline assignment: CDR1 GTSNPN and CDR2 SVGIG (reference sequence). The CDR3 is 15 amino acids. J gave up 9 bases and V 0 bases, and 6 bases lay outside the gene matches.

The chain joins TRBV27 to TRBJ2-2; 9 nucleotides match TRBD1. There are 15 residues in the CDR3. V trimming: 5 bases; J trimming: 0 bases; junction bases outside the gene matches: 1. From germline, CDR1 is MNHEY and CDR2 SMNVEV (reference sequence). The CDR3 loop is CASSRQGANTGELFF. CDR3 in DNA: TGTGCCAGCAGTCGACAGGGGGCGAACACCGGGGAGCTGTTTTTT.

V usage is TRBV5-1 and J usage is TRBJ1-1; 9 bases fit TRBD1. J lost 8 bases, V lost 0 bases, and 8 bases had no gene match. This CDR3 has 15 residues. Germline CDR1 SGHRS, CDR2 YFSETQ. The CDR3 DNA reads TGCGCCAGCAGCTTGGGGGACAGGGTGATTGCCGAAGCTTTCTTT. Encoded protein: CASSLGDRVIAEAFF.

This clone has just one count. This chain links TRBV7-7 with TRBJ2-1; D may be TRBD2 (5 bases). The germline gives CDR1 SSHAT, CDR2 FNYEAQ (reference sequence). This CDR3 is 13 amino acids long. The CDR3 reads CASAADHYNEQFF. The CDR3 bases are TGTGCTAGCGCCGCGGATCACTACAATGAGCAGTTCTTC.

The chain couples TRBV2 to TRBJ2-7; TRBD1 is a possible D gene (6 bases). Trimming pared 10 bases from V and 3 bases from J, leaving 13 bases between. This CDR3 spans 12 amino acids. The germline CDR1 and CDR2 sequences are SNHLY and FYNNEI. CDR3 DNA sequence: TGTGCCACCTCCGGGGACAACTACGAGCAGTACTTC. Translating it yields CATSGDNYEQYF.

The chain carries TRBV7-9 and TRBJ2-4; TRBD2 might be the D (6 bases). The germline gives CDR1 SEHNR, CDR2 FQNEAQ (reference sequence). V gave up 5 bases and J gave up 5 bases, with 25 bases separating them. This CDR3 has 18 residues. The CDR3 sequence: CASSLESRDAGPQNIQYF. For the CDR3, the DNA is TGTGCCAGCAGCCTGGAAAGCCGGGACGCGGGACCTCAAAACATTCAGTACTTC.

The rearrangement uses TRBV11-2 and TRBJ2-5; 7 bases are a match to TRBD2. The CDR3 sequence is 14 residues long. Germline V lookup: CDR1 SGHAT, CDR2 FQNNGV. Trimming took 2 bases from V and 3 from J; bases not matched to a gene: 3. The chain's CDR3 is CASSLQGGKETQYF. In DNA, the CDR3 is TGTGCCAGCAGCTTACAGGGAGGGAAAGAGACCCAGTACTTC.